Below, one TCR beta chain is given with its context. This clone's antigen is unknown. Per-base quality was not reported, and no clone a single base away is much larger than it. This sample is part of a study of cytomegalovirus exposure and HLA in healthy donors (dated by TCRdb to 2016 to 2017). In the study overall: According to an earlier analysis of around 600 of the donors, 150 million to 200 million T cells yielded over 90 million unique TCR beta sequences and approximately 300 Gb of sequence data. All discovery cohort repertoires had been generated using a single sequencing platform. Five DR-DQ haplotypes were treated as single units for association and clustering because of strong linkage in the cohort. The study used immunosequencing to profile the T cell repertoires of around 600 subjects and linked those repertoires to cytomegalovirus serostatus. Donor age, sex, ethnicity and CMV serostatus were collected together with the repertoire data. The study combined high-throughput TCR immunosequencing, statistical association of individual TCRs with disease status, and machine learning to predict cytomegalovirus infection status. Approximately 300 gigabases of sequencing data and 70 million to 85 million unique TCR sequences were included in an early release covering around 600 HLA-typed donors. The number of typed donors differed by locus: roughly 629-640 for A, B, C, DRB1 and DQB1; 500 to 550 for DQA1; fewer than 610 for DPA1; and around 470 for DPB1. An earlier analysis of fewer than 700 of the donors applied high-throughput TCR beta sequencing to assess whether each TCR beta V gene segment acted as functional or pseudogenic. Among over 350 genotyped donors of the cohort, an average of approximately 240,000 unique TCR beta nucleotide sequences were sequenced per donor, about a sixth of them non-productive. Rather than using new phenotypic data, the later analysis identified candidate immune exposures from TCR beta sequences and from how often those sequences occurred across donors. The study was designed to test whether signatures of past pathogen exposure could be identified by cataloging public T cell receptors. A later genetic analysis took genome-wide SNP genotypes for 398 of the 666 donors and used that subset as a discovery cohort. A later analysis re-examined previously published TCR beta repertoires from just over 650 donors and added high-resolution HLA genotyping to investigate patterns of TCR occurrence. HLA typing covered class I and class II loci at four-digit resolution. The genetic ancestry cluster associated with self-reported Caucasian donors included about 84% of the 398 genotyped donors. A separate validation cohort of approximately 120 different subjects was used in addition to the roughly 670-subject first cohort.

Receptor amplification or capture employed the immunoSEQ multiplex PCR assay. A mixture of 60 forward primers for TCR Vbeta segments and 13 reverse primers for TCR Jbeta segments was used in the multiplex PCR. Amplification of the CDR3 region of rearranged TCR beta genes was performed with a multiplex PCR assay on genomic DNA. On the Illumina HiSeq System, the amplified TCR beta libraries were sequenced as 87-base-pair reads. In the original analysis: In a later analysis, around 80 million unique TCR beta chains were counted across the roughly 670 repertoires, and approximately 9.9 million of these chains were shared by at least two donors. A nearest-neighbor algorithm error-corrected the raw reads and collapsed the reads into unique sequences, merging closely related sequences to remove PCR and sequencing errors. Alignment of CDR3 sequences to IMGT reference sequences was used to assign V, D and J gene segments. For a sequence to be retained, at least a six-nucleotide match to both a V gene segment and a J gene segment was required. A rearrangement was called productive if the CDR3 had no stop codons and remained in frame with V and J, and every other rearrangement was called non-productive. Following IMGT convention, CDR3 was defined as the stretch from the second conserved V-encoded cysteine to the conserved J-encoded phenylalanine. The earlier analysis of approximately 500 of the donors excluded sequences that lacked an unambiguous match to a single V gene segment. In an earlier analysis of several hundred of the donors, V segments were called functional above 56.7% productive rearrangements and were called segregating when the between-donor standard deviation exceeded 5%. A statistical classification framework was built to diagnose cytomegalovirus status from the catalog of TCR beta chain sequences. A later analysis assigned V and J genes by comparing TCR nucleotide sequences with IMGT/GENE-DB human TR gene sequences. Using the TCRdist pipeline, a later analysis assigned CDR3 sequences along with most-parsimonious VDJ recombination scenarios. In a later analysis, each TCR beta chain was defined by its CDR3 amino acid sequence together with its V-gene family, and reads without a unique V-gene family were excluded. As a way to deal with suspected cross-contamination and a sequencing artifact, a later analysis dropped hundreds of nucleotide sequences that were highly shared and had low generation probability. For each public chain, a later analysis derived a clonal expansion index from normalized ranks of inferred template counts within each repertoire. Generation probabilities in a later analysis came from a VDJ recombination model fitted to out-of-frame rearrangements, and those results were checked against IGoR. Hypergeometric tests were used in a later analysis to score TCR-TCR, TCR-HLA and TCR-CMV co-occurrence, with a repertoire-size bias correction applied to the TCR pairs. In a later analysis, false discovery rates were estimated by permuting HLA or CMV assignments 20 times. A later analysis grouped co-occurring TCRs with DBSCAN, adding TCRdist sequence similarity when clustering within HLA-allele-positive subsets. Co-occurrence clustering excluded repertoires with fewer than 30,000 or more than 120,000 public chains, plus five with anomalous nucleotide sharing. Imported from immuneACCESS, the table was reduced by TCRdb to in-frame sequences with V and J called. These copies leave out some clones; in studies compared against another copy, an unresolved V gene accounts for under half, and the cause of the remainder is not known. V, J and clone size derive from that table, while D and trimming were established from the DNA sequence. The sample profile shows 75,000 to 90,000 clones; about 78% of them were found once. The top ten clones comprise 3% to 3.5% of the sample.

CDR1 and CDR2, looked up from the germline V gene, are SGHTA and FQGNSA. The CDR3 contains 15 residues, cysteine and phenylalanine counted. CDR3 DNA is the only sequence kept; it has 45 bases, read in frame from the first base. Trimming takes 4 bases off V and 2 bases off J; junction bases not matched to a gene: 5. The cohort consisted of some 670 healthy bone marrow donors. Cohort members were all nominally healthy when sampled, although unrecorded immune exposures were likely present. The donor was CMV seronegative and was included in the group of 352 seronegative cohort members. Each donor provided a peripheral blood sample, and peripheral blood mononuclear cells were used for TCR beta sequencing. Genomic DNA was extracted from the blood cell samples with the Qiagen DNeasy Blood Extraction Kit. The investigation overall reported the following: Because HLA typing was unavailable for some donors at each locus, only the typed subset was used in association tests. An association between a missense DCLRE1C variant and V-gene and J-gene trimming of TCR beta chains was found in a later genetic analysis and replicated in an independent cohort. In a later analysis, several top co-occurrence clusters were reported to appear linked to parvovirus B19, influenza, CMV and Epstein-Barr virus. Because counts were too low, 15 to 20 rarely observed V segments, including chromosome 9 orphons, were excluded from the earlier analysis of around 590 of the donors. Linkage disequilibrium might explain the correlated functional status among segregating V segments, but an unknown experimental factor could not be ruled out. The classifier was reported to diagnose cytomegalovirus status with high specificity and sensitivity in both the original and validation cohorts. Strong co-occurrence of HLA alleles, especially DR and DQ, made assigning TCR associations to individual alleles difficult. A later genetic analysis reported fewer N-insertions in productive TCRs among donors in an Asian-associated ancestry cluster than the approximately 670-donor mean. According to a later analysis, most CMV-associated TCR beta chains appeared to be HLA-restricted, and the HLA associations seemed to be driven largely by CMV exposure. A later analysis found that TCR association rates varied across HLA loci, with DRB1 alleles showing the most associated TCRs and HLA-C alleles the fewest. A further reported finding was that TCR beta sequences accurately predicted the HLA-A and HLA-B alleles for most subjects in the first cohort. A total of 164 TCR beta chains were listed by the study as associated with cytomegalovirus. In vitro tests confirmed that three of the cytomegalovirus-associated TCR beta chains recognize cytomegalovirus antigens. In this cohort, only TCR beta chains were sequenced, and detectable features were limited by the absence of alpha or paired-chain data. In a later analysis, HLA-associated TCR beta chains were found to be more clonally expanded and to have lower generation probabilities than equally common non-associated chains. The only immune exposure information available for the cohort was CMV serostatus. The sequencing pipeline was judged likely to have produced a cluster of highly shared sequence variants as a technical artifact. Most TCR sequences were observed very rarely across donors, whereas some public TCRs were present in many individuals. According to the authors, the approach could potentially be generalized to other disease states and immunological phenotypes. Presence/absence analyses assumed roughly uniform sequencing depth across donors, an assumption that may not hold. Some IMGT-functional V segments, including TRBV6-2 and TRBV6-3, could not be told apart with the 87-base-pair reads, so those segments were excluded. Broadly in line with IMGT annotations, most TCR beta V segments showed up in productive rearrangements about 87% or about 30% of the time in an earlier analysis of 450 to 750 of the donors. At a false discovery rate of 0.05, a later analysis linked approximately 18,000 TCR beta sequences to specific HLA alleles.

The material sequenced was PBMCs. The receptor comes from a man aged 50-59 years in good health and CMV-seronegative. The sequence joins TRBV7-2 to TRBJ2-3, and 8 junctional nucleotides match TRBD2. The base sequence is TGTGCCAGCAGCTCCGGGGGGGGATTCACAGATACGCAGTATTTT. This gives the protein CASSSGGGFTDTQYF.